What follows are 26 T cell receptor beta chains derived from one specimen sequenced in a study of T cell clonotyping in hematopoietic cell transplantation. Some clones are missing from TCRdb's copy, which holds only in-frame ones; the method was immunoSEQ multiplex PCR. This table holds about 15,000 clones, about three fifths found once. The specimen sequenced was PBMCs. The source is a human donor who either received an allogeneic hematopoietic cell transplant for a myeloid malignancy or was a related donor (not recorded which). Some clones in this sample may be carry-over from other donors' samples.

V gene TRBV30 combines with J gene TRBJ1-6; a possible D gene is TRBD1 (5 bases). There are 12 residues in the CDR3. V dropped 5 bases and J dropped 7 bases, with 9 bases sitting between them. CDR1 and CDR2 from the germline V gene are GTSNPN and SVGIG (reference sequence). The CDR3 region is CAWSGRNSPLHF. Here the CDR3 DNA reads TGTGCCTGGTCGGGACGGAATTCACCCCTCCACTTT. Full variable domain (rest looked up from reference TRBV30 and TRBJ1-6): SQTIHQWPATLVQPVGSPLSLECTVEGTSNPNLYWYRQAAGRGLQLLFYSVGIGQISSEVPQNLSASRPQDRQFILSSKKLLLSDSGFYLCAWSGRNSPLHFGNGTRLTVT.

The chain employs TRBV7-3 and TRBJ1-1; the D gene is possibly TRBD1 (6 bases). Germline V lookup: CDR1 SGHTA, CDR2 FQGTGA. The CDR3 has 14 residues. The ends were cut back, 5 bases at V and 1 base at J, with 11 bases in the middle. The CDR3 coding sequence is TGTGCCAGCAGCGGGGGCGGACAGAACACTGAAGCTTTCTTT. Its protein is CASSGGGQNTEAFF.

V gene TRBV19 combines with J gene TRBJ2-1, with TRBD2 identical over 10 bases. Germline V lookup: CDR1 LNHDA, CDR2 SQIVND (reference sequence). V trimming: 3 bases; J trimming: 6 bases; junction bases outside the gene matches: 8. The CDR3 covers 16 residues. This CDR3 is CASSILTSGAGNEQFF. Here the CDR3 DNA reads TGTGCCAGTAGTATCCTTACTAGCGGGGCTGGCAATGAGCAGTTCTTC.

The chain recombines TRBV2 with TRBJ1-2, with D possibly TRBD1 on 6 matching bases. The CDR3 totals 13 residues. CDR1 is SNHLY and CDR2 is FYNNEI in the germline V gene. The V end was cut by 6 bases, the J end by 6 bases, with 14 bases between. CDR3 coding DNA: TGTGCCAGCAGGACAGGACTATCGGATGGCTACACCTTC. Translating it yields CASRTGLSDGYTF.

This clone occurred a few times. The chain is built from TRBV7-3 and TRBJ1-1; D may be TRBD1 (6 bases). Trimming removed 1 base at V and 0 bases at J, with 9 bases between. CDR3 length: 15 residues. Germline CDR1 is SGHTA and CDR2 is FQGTGA. The DNA of the CDR3 is TGTGCCAGCAGCTTAATCGGACAGCTGAACACTGAAGCTTTCTTT. Amino acid sequence: CASSLIGQLNTEAFF.

The J gene is TRBJ2-7, the V gene TRBV30; a possible D gene is TRBD2 (5 bases). The CDR3 extends over 12 amino acids. Germline V CDR1 and CDR2: GTSNPN, SVGIG (reference sequence). The V end was cut by 5 bases, the J end by 6 bases, with 14 bases between. Here the CDR3 DNA reads TGTGCCTGGGGCGCCGAAGGGAGCGAGCAGTACTTC. Amino acid sequence: CAWGAEGSEQYF.

This clone was seen a handful of times. V is TRBV28 and J is TRBJ1-2; 10 nucleotides agree with TRBD1. The CDR3 contains 15 residues. Germline CDR1 and CDR2: MDHEN and SYDVKM. After removal of 2 bases from V and 8 bases from J, the junction contained 8 bases not matched to a gene. The CDR3 spells CASSLVPRTGGGYTF. The CDR3 DNA reads TGTGCCAGCAGTTTAGTTCCCCGGACAGGGGGAGGCTACACCTTC.

The chain links TRBV5-4 to TRBJ1-6; tentative D call: TRBD1 (6 bases). The ends were cut back, 0 bases at V and 6 bases at J, with 13 bases in the middle. The CDR3 loop spans 16 amino acids. The V gene's germline CDR1 is SGHNT and CDR2 YYREEE (reference sequence). CDR3 protein: CASSLDAGAGNSPLHF. The CDR3 DNA reads as TGTGCCAGCAGCTTGGATGCAGGGGCGGGTAATTCACCCCTCCACTTT.

V and J are TRBV27 and TRBJ2-2; the D is unclear. Looked up from germline, CDR1 is MNHEY and CDR2 is SMNVEV (reference sequence). Trimming took 5 bases from V and 5 from J, leaving 9 bases between them. The CDR3 has 13 amino acids. The CDR3 region has the DNA TGTGCCAGCAGTCCCCTAGGGACCGGGGAGCTGTTTTTT. Protein product: CASSPLGTGELFF.

CDR3 nucleotide sequence: TGTGCCAGCAGGATCAGGGGATCGGGGGGAAACACCATATATTTT. It codes for CASRIRGSGGNTIYF. This chain uses TRBV6-1 with TRBJ1-3; tentatively, D is TRBD1 (6 bases). Germline assignment: CDR1 MNHNS and CDR2 SASEGT. V shed 6 bases and J shed 4 bases, with 16 bases lying between them. The length of the CDR3 is 15 residues.

The chain has TRBV6-1 and TRBJ2-7; D remains ambiguous. The CDR3 consists of 13 residues. The germline V and J ends were trimmed by 5 bases and 2 bases, with 10 bases remaining between them. Germline loops: CDR1 MNHNS, CDR2 SASEGT. Here the CDR3 reads CASSQIPAYEQYF. CDR3 in DNA: TGTGCCAGCAGTCAAATCCCCGCCTACGAGCAGTACTTC.

Only one count was recorded for this clone. This chain links TRBV6-1 with TRBJ1-5, with 8 bases that match TRBD1. There are 15 residues in the CDR3. CDR1 and CDR2 (germline): MNHNS, SASEGT. Germline trimming cut 6 bases from V and 5 bases from J; bases unmatched to any gene: 9. This chain's CDR3 is CASSGQGRWDQPQHF. The DNA for the CDR3 is TGTGCCAGCAGCGGACAGGGAAGATGGGATCAGCCCCAGCATTTT.

The rearrangement joins TRBV30 to TRBJ2-1, with D possibly called TRBD1 or TRBD2 (7 bases each). The V gene's germline CDR1 is GTSNPN and CDR2 SVGIG (reference sequence). The V gene lost 1 base and the J gene lost 6 bases, with 16 bases spanning the gap. This CDR3 region has 15 residues. The CDR3 here is CAWSEGQRDSNEQFF. The CDR3 nucleotides read TGTGCCTGGAGTGAAGGCCAGCGGGACAGCAATGAGCAGTTCTTC.

This chain connects TRBV19 to TRBJ2-5; D possibly corresponds to TRBD2 (5 bases). Looked up from germline, CDR1 is LNHDA and CDR2 is SQIVND (reference sequence). The germline V and J ends were trimmed by 5 bases and 2 bases, with 12 bases remaining between them. This CDR3 spans 14 amino acids. The CDR3 sequence is CASSPRADQETQYF. The CDR3 nucleotides are TGTGCCAGTAGTCCCAGAGCGGATCAAGAGACCCAGTACTTC.

The chain carries TRBV27 and TRBJ2-1; 11 nucleotides align to TRBD2. Losses at the gene ends were 5 bases for V and 6 bases for J; bases not matched to a gene: 15. Germline CDR1 reads MNHEY; CDR2 reads SMNVEV (reference sequence). CDR3 length equals 18 residues. Written as DNA, the CDR3 is TGTGCCAGCAGTGCTAGACTAGCGGGACCTATGGGACGCAATGAGCAGTTCTTC. Translated, it gives CASSARLAGPMGRNEQFF.

This sequence joins TRBV30 and TRBJ2-5; TRBD2 might be the D (6 bases). Germline V gives CDR1 GTSNPN, CDR2 SVGIG (reference sequence). V was pared by 1 base and J by 11 bases, with 20 bases between. The CDR3 covers 14 residues. The CDR3 coding sequence is TGTGCCTGGAGTGATTATGTGCGGGGTCGGGAGCAGTACTTC. Its translation: CAWSDYVRGREQYF. The full variable domain, rest sourced from reference TRBV30 and TRBJ2-5, is SQTIHQWPATLVQPVGSPLSLECTVEGTSNPNLYWYRQAAGRGLQLLFYSVGIGQISSEVPQNLSASRPQDRQFILSSKKLLLSDSGFYLCAWSDYVRGREQYFGPGTRLLVL.

The chain carries TRBV30 and TRBJ1-5, with a weak D call TRBD1 (6 bases). The CDR3 loop spans 15 amino acids. The germline gives CDR1 GTSNPN, CDR2 SVGIG (reference sequence). V lost 5 bases to trimming and J lost 0 bases, with 14 bases between them. The CDR3 sequence is CAWDTGRGSNQPQHF. In DNA, the CDR3 is TGTGCCTGGGATACAGGGAGAGGTAGCAATCAGCCCCAGCATTTT.

The chain couples TRBV27 to TRBJ2-5; D may be TRBD2 (5 bases). CDR3 size: 14 residues. Germline CDR1 reads MNHEY; CDR2 reads SMNVEV (reference sequence). V gave up 3 bases and J gave up 2 bases, with 10 bases separating them. Here the CDR3 DNA reads TGTGCCAGCAGTTTCCGAGGAGGTCAAGAGACCCAGTACTTC. Translating gives CASSFRGGQETQYF.

The chain carries TRBV30 and TRBJ2-7; 12 nucleotides match TRBD2. Germline-derived CDR1 and CDR2 are GTSNPN and SVGIG (reference sequence). With 4 bases clipped from V and 0 bases from J, the junction kept 10 bases outside the gene matches. This CDR3 has 17 amino acids. CDR3: CAWIPRTSGKGSYEQYF. The CDR3 DNA follows: TGTGCCTGGATACCCCGGACTAGCGGGAAGGGCTCCTACGAGCAGTACTTC.

The chain employs TRBV4-3 and TRBJ2-6; 7 bases are shared with TRBD1. CDR1 is LGHNA and CDR2 is YSLEER in the germline V gene. V shed 3 bases, J shed 0 bases, and the junction held 11 bases outside the gene matches. This CDR3 comprises 19 residues. CDR3 coding DNA: TGCGCCAGCAGCCACTTCTGGGGGACAGCCCGCTCTGGGGCCAACGTCCTGACTTTC. Translated: CASSHFWGTARSGANVLTF.

The chain joins TRBV7-2 to TRBJ1-2; a possible D gene is TRBD1 (6 bases). CDR1 is SGHTA and CDR2 is FQGNSA in the germline V gene. V was shortened by 2 bases and J by 2 bases, with 18 bases between the two germline ends. This CDR3 comprises 17 residues. The CDR3 DNA sequence: TGTGCCAGCAGCTTACCGCAGGACAGAGACCGAAACTATGGCTACACCTTC. Its translation is CASSLPQDRDRNYGYTF.

This clone was picked up a small number of times. This chain joins TRBV25-1 and TRBJ1-2, with 7 bases fitting TRBD1. The V gene's germline CDR1 is MGHDK and CDR2 SYGVNS. V lost 4 bases to trimming and J lost 8 bases; unmatched junction nucleotides: 7. The CDR3 is made up of 13 amino acids. The CDR3 coding sequence is TGTGCCAGCAGTGGCTCAGGGGGGGGCGGCTACACCTTC. It encodes CASSGSGGGGYTF.

With respect to this clone: A junction end diverges from the germline sequence, so it may reflect a read error. V and J are TRBV4-2 and TRBJ2-7, with D perhaps TRBD2 (6 bases). There are 11 residues in the CDR3. From germline, CDR1 is LGHNA and CDR2 YNFKEQ. The CDR3 DNA sequence: TGTGCCAGCGGAGCTACGGAGGGTTTTACATTC. This translates into CASGATEGFTF.

This clone was recorded only once. V and J are TRBV30 and TRBJ2-4; 7 bases line up with TRBD1. CDR1 is GTSNPN and CDR2 is SVGIG in the germline V gene (reference sequence). This CDR3 has 14 amino acids. V dropped 0 bases and J dropped 4; count of bases not matched to a gene: 3. CDR3 loop: CAWSVSGGKNIQYF. DNA for the CDR3: TGTGCCTGGAGTGTGTCAGGGGGTAAAAACATTCAGTACTTC.

This clone has only a few counts. This rearrangement joins TRBV25-1 to TRBJ2-3; the D is unclear. The CDR3 extends over 15 amino acids. Trimming shortened V by 3 bases and J by 1 base, and 11 bases separated the two germline ends. The germline V gene has CDR1 MGHDK and CDR2 SYGVNS. The CDR3 spells CASSDDIHGTDTQYF. The CDR3 DNA reads as TGTGCCAGCAGTGACGACATCCACGGCACAGATACGCAGTATTTT.

This chain links TRBV5-1 with TRBJ1-6, with unresolved D. Trimming stripped 0 bases from V and 8 bases from J, with 9 bases between. Germline CDR1 and CDR2: SGHRS and YFSETQ. The CDR3 is 14 residues long. The CDR3: CASSLGTVDSPLHF. DNA for the CDR3: TGCGCCAGCAGCTTGGGTACCGTGGATTCACCCCTCCACTTT.